One and the same sample provided the 16 T cell receptor beta chains below, sequenced in a study of blood T cell repertoires in COVID-19. TCRdb's copy holds only in-frame clones and misses some; the assay was immunoSEQ multiplex PCR. This repertoire shows just over 85,000 clones, roughly nine tenths found once; its top ten account for 7.5% to 9.5%. Source material: peripheral blood. The receptors shown here come from a man between 50 and 59 years old with acute or convalescent COVID-19.

V and J are TRBV15 and TRBJ1-1; unclear D gene. Trimming removed 0 bases at V and 1 base at J, with 12 bases between. CDR1 is LNHNV, CDR2 YYDKDF, per germline (reference sequence). The CDR3 length is 16 residues. CDR3 in DNA: TGTGCCACCAGCAGAGAAAACCGACTGGGGAACACTGAAGCTTTCTTT. Translation: CATSRENRLGNTEAFF.

This clone was picked up a small number of times. The rearrangement uses TRBV18 and TRBJ2-7; D not certain. This CDR3 region has 14 residues. The germline V and J ends were trimmed by 0 bases and 2 bases, with 8 bases remaining between them. Germline V gives CDR1 KGHSH, CDR2 LQKENI. CDR3 region: CASSPPYFTYEQYF. In nucleotides, the CDR3 is TGTGCCAGCTCACCACCGTACTTCACCTACGAGCAGTACTTC.

V is TRBV5-5 and J is TRBJ2-1; no definite D call. V was shortened by 4 bases and J by 6 bases, with 14 bases between the two germline ends. Germline V gene data show CDR1 as SGHKS and CDR2 as YYEKEE (reference sequence). The CDR3 loop spans 14 amino acids. The CDR3 spells CASSADGRGNEQFF. Written as DNA, the CDR3 is TGTGCCAGCAGCGCCGACGGTAGAGGCAATGAGCAGTTCTTC.

A few counts support this clone. CDR3: CASSLQGVNEKLFF. As DNA, the CDR3 is TGTGCCAGCAGCTTACAGGGGGTTAATGAAAAACTGTTTTTT. The chain is built from TRBV7-9 and TRBJ1-4, with 7 positions matching TRBD1. This CDR3 spans 14 amino acids. J gave up 4 bases and V 2 bases, and 1 base lay outside the gene matches. Per the germline V gene, CDR1 is SEHNR and CDR2 is FQNEAQ (reference sequence).

The chain combines TRBV5-4 with TRBJ2-1; TRBD1 aligns across 7 bases. The V and J ends lost 4 bases and 4 bases, in that order; junction bases with no gene match: 8. The CDR3 length is 15 residues. CDR1 is SGHNT, CDR2 YYREEE, per germline (reference sequence). The CDR3 loop is CASSPAGGGYNEQFF. For the CDR3, the DNA is TGTGCCAGCAGCCCCGCAGGGGGTGGTTACAATGAGCAGTTCTTC. Full variable domain (missing parts from reference TRBV5-4 and TRBJ2-1): ETGVTQSPTHLIKTRGQQVTLRCSSQSGHNTVSWYQQALGQGPQFIFQYYREEENGRGNFPPRFSGLQFPNYSSELNVNALELDDSALYLCASSPAGGGYNEQFFGPGTRLTVL.

The sample holds one count of this clone. The V call is TRBV6-5, the J call TRBJ1-6; the D gene is possibly TRBD1 (6 bases). The CDR3 has 14 amino acids. Trimming left V 7 bases short and J 7 bases short, with 14 bases between. Germline values: CDR1 MNHEY, CDR2 SVGAGI. The CDR3 reads CASTFPQGNSPLHF. CDR3 sequence (DNA): TGTGCCAGCACCTTTCCCCAGGGGAATTCACCCCTCCACTTT.

The J gene is TRBJ2-7, the V gene TRBV11-2; 9 bases are shared with TRBD2. From germline, CDR1 is SGHAT and CDR2 FQNNGV. The CDR3 extends over 14 amino acids. With 4 bases clipped from V and 6 bases from J, the junction kept 7 bases outside the gene matches. The DNA of the CDR3 is TGTGCCAGCAGCTCTCTGGGCGGGGGGGCCGAGCAGTACTTC. It encodes CASSSLGGGAEQYF.

The chain combines TRBV5-1 with TRBJ2-2, with 7 bases aligning to TRBD2. CDR3 length equals 14 residues. After removal of 7 bases from V and 7 bases from J, the junction contained 10 bases not matched to a gene. Germline loops: CDR1 SGHRS, CDR2 YFSETQ. The CDR3 coding sequence is TGCGCCAGCGCCGGGACTACGGGAGGCGGGGAGCTGTTTTTT. Protein sequence: CASAGTTGGGELFF.

The chain has TRBV3-1 (or the pseudogene TRBV3-2) and TRBJ2-1, with D maybe TRBD2 (6 bases). Per the germline V gene, CDR1 is LGHDT and CDR2 is YNNKEL (reference sequence). The CDR3 has 15 residues. V lost 0 bases and J 3 bases, leaving 9 bases between the germline ends. The CDR3: CASSQDLGGYNEQFF. Written as DNA, the CDR3 is TGTGCCAGCAGCCAAGATCTGGGGGGCTACAATGAGCAGTTCTTC.

This sequence joins TRBV5-4 and TRBJ1-1, with 8 bases identical to TRBD1. The germline CDR1 and CDR2 sequences are SGHNT and YYREEE (reference sequence). The CDR3 consists of 13 residues. V shed 7 bases, J shed 2 bases, and the junction held 4 bases outside the gene matches. The DNA of the CDR3 is TGTGCCAGCCGAGGACAGGGCAACACTGAAGCTTTCTTT. The encoded protein is CASRGQGNTEAFF. Full variable domain (rest looked up from reference TRBV5-4 and TRBJ1-1): ETGVTQSPTHLIKTRGQQVTLRCSSQSGHNTVSWYQQALGQGPQFIFQYYREEENGRGNFPPRFSGLQFPNYSSELNVNALELDDSALYLCASRGQGNTEAFFGQGTRLTVV.

V gene TRBV18 combines with J gene TRBJ1-2, with D maybe TRBD1 (6 bases). Per the germline V gene, CDR1 is KGHSH and CDR2 is LQKENI. The CDR3 has 15 amino acids. V lost 4 bases to trimming and J lost 3 bases, with 15 bases between them. The CDR3 coding sequence is TGTGCCAGCTCACGGGCAGGGGATTTGGACTATGGCTACACCTTC. Translated, it gives CASSRAGDLDYGYTF.

The chain joins TRBV18 to TRBJ2-2; 7 bases are a match to TRBD2. Trimming took 2 bases from V and 2 from J; bases not matched to a gene: 8. The length of the CDR3 is 17 residues. Germline CDR1 is KGHSH and CDR2 is LQKENI. CDR3 sequence: CASSPSSSGVNTGELFF. As DNA, the CDR3 is TGTGCCAGCTCACCAAGTTCCAGCGGGGTTAACACCGGGGAGCTGTTTTTT.

This rearrangement joins TRBV5-4 to TRBJ2-3, with a possible D match to TRBD1 (5 bases). Trimming removed 1 base from V and 6 bases from J, with 12 bases in between. Germline lookup yields CDR1 SGHNT and CDR2 YYREEE (reference sequence). CDR3 length: 14 residues. As DNA, the CDR3 is TGTGCCAGCAGCTTGAGGGGAACCGACGATACGCAGTATTTT. Protein sequence: CASSLRGTDDTQYF.

CDR3 nucleotide sequence: TGTGCCAGCAGCTTAGGGCCAGACAGGGATCAGCCCCAGCATTTT. Translated: CASSLGPDRDQPQHF. The genes are TRBV7-6 and TRBJ1-5, with 7 bases aligning to TRBD1. J was trimmed by 5 bases and V by 1 base; bases with no gene match: 5. The CDR3 has 15 amino acids. From germline, CDR1 is SGHVS and CDR2 FNYEAQ.

This chain joins TRBV30 and TRBJ1-5, with 7 bases aligning to TRBD1. CDR3 size: 17 residues. Germline V gives CDR1 GTSNPN, CDR2 SVGIG (reference sequence). Unmatched junction bases numbered 11, after V lost 1 base and J lost 2 bases. For the CDR3, the DNA is TGTGCCTGGAGTGGGGGACAGTTTCATATGGGCAATCAGCCCCAGCATTTT. Protein product: CAWSGGQFHMGNQPQHF.

This chain links TRBV9 with TRBJ1-1; perhaps TRBD1 as D (6 bases). There are 15 residues in the CDR3. The germline gives CDR1 SGDLS, CDR2 YYNGEE. Between the trimmed V and J ends, which lost 1 base and 1 base, there was a span of 11 bases. The CDR3 nucleotides are TGTGCCAGCAGCGTAACGCCGACAGGGAACACTGAAGCTTTCTTT. Its protein product is CASSVTPTGNTEAFF.